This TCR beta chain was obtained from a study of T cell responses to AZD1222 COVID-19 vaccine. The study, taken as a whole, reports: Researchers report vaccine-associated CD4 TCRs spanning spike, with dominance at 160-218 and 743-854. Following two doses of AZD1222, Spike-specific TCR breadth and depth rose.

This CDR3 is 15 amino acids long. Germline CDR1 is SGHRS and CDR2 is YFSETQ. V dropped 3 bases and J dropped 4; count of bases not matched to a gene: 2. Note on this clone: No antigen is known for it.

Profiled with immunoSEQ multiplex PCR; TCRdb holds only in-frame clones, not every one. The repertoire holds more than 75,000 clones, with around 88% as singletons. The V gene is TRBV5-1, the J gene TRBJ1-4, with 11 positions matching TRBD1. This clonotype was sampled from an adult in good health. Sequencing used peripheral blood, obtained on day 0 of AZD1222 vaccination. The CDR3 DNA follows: TGCGCCAGCAGCTCCGGGACAGGGGGTAATGAAAAACTGTTTTTT. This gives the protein CASSSGTGGNEKLFF.